This T cell receptor (beta chain) stems from a study of blood T cell repertoires in COVID-19. Study background: Italy, Spain and the United States were the sources of the convalescent and acute COVID-19 samples.

Individuals aged about 18 to 89 years were recruited from approximately 24 US areas. CDR1 is MNHEY and CDR2 is SVGAGI in the germline V gene. V gave up 5 bases and J gave up 0 bases, with 13 bases separating them. The CDR3 runs to 15 residues. Authors' data handling: Reference gene primer amplification in the assay estimated nucleated cell counts. Profiled with immunoSEQ multiplex PCR; TCRdb holds only in-frame clones, not every one. Clone size and the V and J calls come from that table; the DNA yielded D and trimming. The table records more than 250,000 clones, around nine tenths of them present only once.

The specimen sequenced was PBMCs or T cells enriched from blood (not recorded which). V is TRBV6-5 and J is TRBJ2-5, with D hard to call. The receptor comes from a woman between 18 and 29 years old who had recovered from COVID-19. CDR3 protein: CASSQMGVYQETQYF. In nucleotides, the CDR3 is TGTGCCAGCAGTCAGATGGGCGTGTACCAAGAGACCCAGTACTTC.